This T cell receptor beta chain was documented in a study of cytomegalovirus exposure and HLA in healthy donors. Overall study findings and caveats: Several of the most significant clusters were apparently associated with common viral pathogens in a later analysis. A few chains linked to CMV were shown in vitro to be specific for CMV antigens. In an earlier analysis, in approximately 630 donors, most V segments appeared productive either ~87% or ~30% of the time.

Both 60 Vbeta primers and 13 Jbeta primers went into the PCR. This table comes from immunoSEQ multiplex PCR, and its TCRdb copy is limited to in-frame clones, with some not included. The sample shows about 190,000 clones, 84% of them seen only once. Comment on this clone: The antigen is undetermined.

V was cut by 3 bases and J by 8 bases, with 11 bases left in between. CDR3 length equals 12 residues. The V gene's germline CDR1 is SGHRS and CDR2 YFSETQ. The sample consisted of PBMCs. The V gene is TRBV5-1, the J gene TRBJ1-2; D is possibly TRBD1 (6 bases). The source of this sequence is a boy aged 5-17 years in good health and CMV-seronegative. The CDR3 reads CASSYGGGGYTF. The CDR3 DNA sequence: TGCGCCAGCAGCTATGGGGGGGGCGGCTACACCTTC.